The 30 T cell receptor beta chains given below trace back to one sample, sequenced in a study of OX40 agonist ivuxolimab in advanced cancers. The protocol was immunoSEQ multiplex PCR, while the TCRdb copy is restricted to in-frame clones and leaves out a portion. The repertoire holds 95,000 to 150,000 clones, around 93% seen once, with roughly 0.15% in the top ten. Sequencing used CD4+ or CD8+ T cells sorted from blood, obtained in a trial of the OX40 agonist ivuxolimab. Source of these receptors: an adult with an advanced solid tumor such as melanoma, head and neck, liver or kidney cancer.

The chain uses TRBV6-5 and TRBJ1-1; a possible D gene is TRBD1 (5 bases). This CDR3 has 14 amino acids. From germline, CDR1 is MNHEY and CDR2 SVGAGI. Trimming left V 7 bases short and J 0 bases short, with 12 bases between. The DNA of the CDR3 is TGTGCCAGCAATAAAAGGGGCCTGAACACTGAAGCTTTCTTT. Its translation: CASNKRGLNTEAFF.

The CDR3: CASSRFRTSGSGGELFF. CDR3 nucleotide sequence: TGTGCCAGCAGCCGATTCCGGACTAGCGGGAGCGGCGGGGAGCTGTTTTTT. The chain carries TRBV7-2 and TRBJ2-2; TRBD2 aligns across 13 bases. Germline V gives CDR1 SGHTA, CDR2 FQGNSA. This CDR3 is 17 amino acids long. J was trimmed by 7 bases and V by 5 bases; bases with no gene match: 10.

CDR3 DNA: TGTGCCAGCAGGGTTACCGGGGCTAGCGAGGAGCAGTTCTTC. It is translated as CASRVTGASEEQFF. The chain is built from TRBV7-3 and TRBJ2-1; D may be TRBD2 (6 bases). The CDR3 sequence is 14 residues long. V was trimmed by 6 bases and J by 10 bases, leaving 19 bases between them. CDR1 SGHTA and CDR2 FQGTGA come from the germline V gene. Full variable domain (missing parts from reference TRBV7-3 and TRBJ2-1): GAGVSQTPSNKVTEKGKYVELRCDPISGHTALYWYRQSLGQGPEFLIYFQGTGAADDSGLPNDRFFAVRPEGSVSTLKIQRTERGDSAVYLCASRVTGASEEQFFGPGTRLTVL.

The J gene is TRBJ1-4, the V gene TRBV5-1; 9 bases match TRBD1. V dropped 5 bases and J dropped 4; count of bases not matched to a gene: 6. Germline V CDR1 and CDR2: SGHRS, YFSETQ. The CDR3 is 15 amino acids. CDR3 coding DNA: TGCGCCAGCAGGTCACAGGGGGCAGTTAATGAAAAACTGTTTTTT. It specifies CASRSQGAVNEKLFF.

This sequence joins TRBV7-7 and TRBJ2-1; D unclear. Per the germline V gene, CDR1 is SSHAT and CDR2 is FNYEAQ (reference sequence). Trimming took off 2 bases at V and 4 bases at J, with 12 bases between the two ends. The CDR3 is 15 amino acids. The CDR3 is CASSLNSHSYNEQFF. The CDR3 DNA reads as TGTGCCAGCAGCTTAAATAGCCATTCTTACAATGAGCAGTTCTTC.

The chain carries TRBV6-5 and TRBJ2-3; D unclear. Deletions cut 6 bases from V and 5 bases from J, with 12 bases between. Germline lookup yields CDR1 MNHEY and CDR2 SVGAGI. The CDR3 has 13 residues. The CDR3 bases are TGTGCCAGCAGCCTTCGGGCCGTAGATACGCAGTATTTT. It specifies CASSLRAVDTQYF.

V is TRBV6-6 and J is TRBJ2-1; perhaps TRBD1 as D (6 bases). Trimming took 5 bases from V and 5 from J, leaving 13 bases between them. Per germline, CDR1 MNHNY and CDR2 SVGAGI (reference sequence). This CDR3 contains 14 residues. The DNA for the CDR3 is TGTGCCAGCAGTCTCAGGGGATCCAACAATGAGCAGTTCTTC. Residues: CASSLRGSNNEQFF.

The chain combines TRBV6-1 with TRBJ2-5, with 7 positions matching TRBD1. With the DNA end fitting TRBJ2-7 better, the J assignment may be wrong. The CDR3 has 12 residues. The germline V gene has CDR1 MNHNS and CDR2 SASEGT. In nucleotides, the CDR3 is TGTGCCAGCAATGACAGGGTGAACGAGCAGTACTTC. Its protein product is CASNDRVNEQYF.

This clone was observed a handful of times. The chain carries TRBV9 and TRBJ2-1; 7 positions agree with TRBD2. Per the germline V gene, CDR1 is SGDLS and CDR2 is YYNGEE. This CDR3 spans 16 amino acids. J lost 4 bases, V lost 0 bases, and 7 bases had no gene match. The CDR3 DNA reads as TGTGCCAGCAGCGTAGGACTTCCCGGGAGGTACAATGAGCAGTTCTTC. Translated: CASSVGLPGRYNEQFF. Full variable domain (missing parts from reference TRBV9 and TRBJ2-1): DSGVTQTPKHLITATGQRVTLRCSPRSGDLSVYWYQQSLDQGLQFLIQYYNGEERAKGNILERFSAQQFPDLHSELNLSSLELGDSALYFCASSVGLPGRYNEQFFGPGTRLTVL.

The rearrangement joins TRBV10-3 to TRBJ1-1, with D unclear. V was clipped by 3 bases and J by 1 base, with 12 bases between them. CDR3 length: 15 residues. CDR1 is ENHRY, CDR2 SYGVKD, per germline. The CDR3 DNA reads as TGTGCCATCAGTGATTTGCGGGCGAAGAACACTGAAGCTTTCTTT. Protein: CAISDLRAKNTEAFF.

The J gene is TRBJ2-3, the V gene TRBV18; 14 nucleotides agree with TRBD2. The CDR3 is 19 residues long. CDR1 KGHSH and CDR2 LQKENI come from the germline V gene. With 0 bases clipped from V and 1 base from J, the junction kept 6 bases outside the gene matches. The CDR3 loop is CASSPPRLAGGHRTDTQYF. In DNA, the CDR3 is TGTGCCAGCTCACCACCCAGACTAGCGGGAGGGCACCGCACAGATACGCAGTATTTT.

The chain uses TRBV2 and TRBJ2-1; perhaps TRBD2 as D (6 bases). Deletions cut 7 bases from V and 10 bases from J, with 11 bases between. Germline CDR1 and CDR2: SNHLY and FYNNEI. The CDR3 sequence is 11 residues long. The CDR3 region is CASILGREQFF. The CDR3 DNA sequence: TGTGCCAGCATCTTGGGGAGGGAGCAGTTCTTC.

The chain carries TRBV18 and TRBJ1-2; 8 nucleotides line up with TRBD1. Trimming cost V 2 bases and J 2 bases; bases outside gene matches: 1. From germline, CDR1 is KGHSH and CDR2 LQKENI. This CDR3 is 14 amino acids long. This chain's CDR3 is CASSPGTGNYGYTF. The CDR3 nucleotides read TGTGCCAGCTCACCAGGGACAGGCAACTATGGCTACACCTTC.

The chain recombines TRBV6-4 with TRBJ2-3; D possibly matches TRBD1 or TRBD2 (7 bases each). V was shortened by 8 bases and J by 2 bases, with 20 bases between the two germline ends. The germline CDR1 and CDR2 sequences are MRHNA and SNTAGT. This CDR3 has 16 residues. The CDR3 DNA follows: TGTGCCAGCTACAGGGGATCTAGCGGCTCCACAGATACGCAGTATTTT. As protein: CASYRGSSGSTDTQYF.

The genes are TRBV27 and TRBJ2-7; 7 nucleotides agree with TRBD1. Germline lookup yields CDR1 MNHEY and CDR2 SMNVEV (reference sequence). CDR3 size: 12 residues. Trimming at V came to 5 bases and at J to 2 bases, leaving 0 bases not matched to a gene. CDR3 DNA sequence: TGTGCCAGCAGTGGGACAGCCTACGAGCAGTACTTC. It encodes CASSGTAYEQYF.

This clone came up a few times. In DNA, the CDR3 is TGCAGTGCTAGAGGGAGGGATGAGCAGTTCTTC. Its protein product is CSARGRDEQFF. The chain combines TRBV20-1 with TRBJ2-1, with D possibly TRBD2 on 6 matching bases. Trimming shortened V by 1 base and J by 8 bases, and 6 bases separated the two germline ends. The CDR3 has 11 amino acids. The germline V gene encodes CDR1 DFQATT and CDR2 SNEGSKA (reference sequence).

The chain couples TRBV6-1 to TRBJ1-2; perhaps TRBD1 as D (5 bases). There are 11 residues in the CDR3. Germline CDR1 MNHNS, CDR2 SASEGT. Trimming pared 8 bases from V and 4 bases from J, leaving 8 bases between. CDR3 protein: CASGQGYGYTF. CDR3 nucleotides: TGTGCCAGCGGGCAGGGCTATGGCTACACCTTC.

The chain couples TRBV7-9 to TRBJ2-3; no clear D. Trimming took off 9 bases at V and 0 bases at J, with 4 bases between the two ends. The germline V gene encodes CDR1 SEHNR and CDR2 FQNEAQ (reference sequence). The CDR3 spans 11 residues. CDR3 DNA: TGTGCCAGTACTAGCACAGATACGCAGTATTTT. Translating it yields CASTSTDTQYF.

This clone was seen a few times. Different DNA sequences within this sample yield the same CDR3. The J gene is TRBJ1-2, the V gene TRBV2, with 7 bases aligning to TRBD1. Losses at the gene ends were 6 bases for V and 6 bases for J; bases not matched to a gene: 10. The CDR3 runs to 14 residues. The germline gives CDR1 SNHLY, CDR2 FYNNEI. The CDR3 DNA follows: TGTGCCAGCAGGGTGGACAGGCAGCTTGATGGCTACACCTTC. Residues: CASRVDRQLDGYTF. Together with reference TRBV2 and TRBJ1-2, the CDR3 gives the full variable domain: EPEVTQTPSHQVTQMGQEVILRCVPISNHLYFYWYRQILGQKVEFLVSFYNNEISEKSEIFDDQFSVERPDGSNFTLKIRSTKLEDSAMYFCASRVDRQLDGYTFGSGTRLTVV.

This chain connects TRBV30 to TRBJ2-6, with D perhaps matching TRBD1 (6 bases). The CDR3 length is 16 residues. Germline CDR1 reads GTSNPN; CDR2 reads SVGIG (reference sequence). Trimming removed 0 bases at V and 0 bases at J, with 9 bases between. The CDR3 DNA reads as TGTGCCTGGAGTGTGGGACACAACTCTGGGGCCAACGTCCTGACTTTC. Its translation: CAWSVGHNSGANVLTF.

The CDR3 protein is CASSENFRDTQYF. DNA for the CDR3: TGCGCCAGCAGTGAGAATTTTCGAGATACGCAGTATTTT. The chain employs TRBV10-1 and TRBJ2-3; D remains ambiguous. This CDR3 is 13 amino acids long. Trimming cost V 2 bases and J 5 bases, with 8 bases left between them. The V gene's germline CDR1 is WNHNN and CDR2 SYGVQD (reference sequence).

The chain has TRBV15 and TRBJ1-1, with no clear D. From germline, CDR1 is LNHNV and CDR2 YYDKDF (reference sequence). The ends were cut back, 2 bases at V and 0 bases at J, with 7 bases in the middle. The CDR3 consists of 14 residues. Written as DNA, the CDR3 is TGTGCCACCAGCAGATCAAGGATGAACACTGAAGCTTTCTTT. Translation gives CATSRSRMNTEAFF.

The chain joins TRBV2 to TRBJ1-4, with 7 bases lining up with TRBD1. Trimming at V came to 6 bases and at J to 7 bases, leaving 11 bases not matched to a gene. The CDR3 covers 15 residues. Germline CDR1 SNHLY, CDR2 FYNNEI. CDR3 sequence (DNA): TGTGCCAGCAGGGACCGACAGGGTTTACGTGAAAAACTGTTTTTT. It codes for CASRDRQGLREKLFF.

V is TRBV9 and J is TRBJ2-3, with D possibly matching TRBD2 (6 bases). This CDR3 is built from 13 residues. Trimming stripped 4 bases from V and 4 bases from J, with 10 bases between. In germline, CDR1 is SGDLS, CDR2 YYNGEE. CDR3 DNA sequence: TGTGCCAGCAGCACCAGACTAGCAGATACGCAGTATTTT. This translates into CASSTRLADTQYF.

The V gene is TRBV11-2, the J gene TRBJ2-2; perhaps D is TRBD1 or TRBD2 (5 bases each). The V gene lost 5 bases and the J gene lost 5 bases, with 15 bases spanning the gap. This CDR3 has 15 residues. The germline V gene encodes CDR1 SGHAT and CDR2 FQNNGV. The CDR3 loop reads CASSLWGRETGELFF. The CDR3 DNA follows: TGTGCCAGCAGCCTCTGGGGACGGGAAACCGGGGAGCTGTTTTTT. The full variable domain, with the rest looked up from reference TRBV11-2 and TRBJ2-2, is EAGVAQSPRYKIIEKRQSVAFWCNPISGHATLYWYQQILGQGPKLLIQFQNNGVVDDSQLPKDRFSAERLKGVDSTLKIQPAKLEDSAVYLCASSLWGRETGELFFGEGSRLTVL.

This clone turned up a few times. The rearrangement links TRBV7-2 to TRBJ2-3; 7 bases line up with TRBD2. CDR3 length: 15 residues. Germline V gene sequence: CDR1 SGHTA, CDR2 FQGNSA. Trimming at V came to 5 bases and at J to 6 bases, leaving 11 bases not matched to a gene. As DNA, the CDR3 is TGTGCCAGCAGCCCTCACGCGGGAGTGTTGGATACGCAGTATTTT. It specifies CASSPHAGVLDTQYF.

The V gene is TRBV7-3, the J gene TRBJ2-5, with TRBD1 identical over 7 bases. With V trimmed by 5 bases and J by 5 bases, 8 bases remained unmatched. The CDR3 covers 14 residues. Per germline, CDR1 SGHTA and CDR2 FQGTGA. The CDR3 protein is CASSLTGVGETQYF. Here the CDR3 DNA reads TGTGCCAGCAGCCTTACAGGGGTGGGTGAGACCCAGTACTTC.

This chain links TRBV14 with TRBJ2-5; TRBD2 matches 10 bases. Germline values: CDR1 SGHDN, CDR2 FVKESK. V shed 4 bases, J shed 4 bases, and the junction held 3 bases outside the gene matches. The CDR3 has 14 residues. The CDR3 spells CASSLWTSGETQYF. The CDR3 DNA sequence: TGTGCCAGCAGCCTATGGACTAGCGGAGAGACCCAGTACTTC.

The genes are TRBV5-1 and TRBJ1-2, with 8 bases lining up with TRBD1. The ends lost 0 bases at V and 7 bases at J; junction bases unmatched: 8. Looked up from germline, CDR1 is SGHRS and CDR2 is YFSETQ. This CDR3 has 15 amino acids. The CDR3 coding sequence is TGCGCCAGCAGCTTGGGACAGGGGATGGGTGGTGGCTACACCTTC. Translation: CASSLGQGMGGGYTF.

V usage is TRBV27 and J usage is TRBJ2-7; D remains ambiguous. In germline, CDR1 is MNHEY, CDR2 SMNVEV (reference sequence). This CDR3 spans 13 amino acids. The germline V and J ends were trimmed by 1 base and 0 bases, with 4 bases remaining between them. The CDR3: CASSLLNSYEQYF. CDR3 nucleotide sequence: TGTGCCAGCAGTTTATTGAACTCCTACGAGCAGTACTTC.